This entry lists 4 T cell receptor beta chains sequenced from one sample in a study of cytomegalovirus exposure and HLA in healthy donors. PCR amplification relied on 60 Vbeta primers (plus 13 Jbeta primers). TCRdb's table, derived via immunoSEQ multiplex PCR, lists solely in-frame clones and lacks some. The sample includes roughly 190,000 clones, 81% of them seen just once. The material sequenced was PBMCs. All receptors derive from a man aged 35 to 55 in good health and CMV-seropositive.

This chain uses TRBV5-1 with TRBJ2-5; tentative D call: TRBD2 (6 bases). The ends were cut back, 0 bases at V and 2 bases at J, with 11 bases in the middle. Per germline, CDR1 SGHRS and CDR2 YFSETQ. The CDR3 has 15 amino acids. The CDR3 bases are TGCGCCAGCAGCTTGGAAGTCGGACTACAAGAGACCCAGTACTTC. Its protein product is CASSLEVGLQETQYF.

The chain carries TRBV5-1 and TRBJ2-1; possible D gene TRBD1, 6 bases. The CDR3 extends over 16 amino acids. The V gene's germline CDR1 is SGHRS and CDR2 YFSETQ. V shed 4 bases and J shed 0 bases, with 14 bases lying between them. The CDR3 protein is CASSATGASSYNEQFF. CDR3 nucleotide sequence: TGCGCCAGCAGCGCGACAGGCGCGAGCTCCTACAATGAGCAGTTCTTC.

The rearrangement joins TRBV7-9 to TRBJ2-2; 7 bases are a match to TRBD2. CDR1 and CDR2 (germline): SEHNR, FQNEAQ (reference sequence). Trimming removed 3 bases from V and 7 bases from J; junction bases left unmatched: 8. CDR3 length: 15 residues. This CDR3 is CASSFGTTKDGELFF. The CDR3 region has the DNA TGTGCCAGCAGCTTTGGGACTACCAAGGACGGGGAGCTGTTTTTT.

The chain combines TRBV19 with TRBJ2-1; 11 bases are a match to TRBD2. V lost 8 bases, J lost 6 bases, and 9 bases stayed unmatched. The CDR3 sequence is 15 residues long. Germline assignment: CDR1 LNHDA and CDR2 SQIVND (reference sequence). CDR3: CASGRLAGIGNEQFF. The CDR3 nucleotides read TGTGCCAGTGGTCGACTAGCGGGAATCGGCAATGAGCAGTTCTTC.